A single sample gave rise to the 20 T cell receptor beta chains below, sequenced in a study of cytomegalovirus exposure and HLA in healthy donors. Data came from immunoSEQ multiplex PCR; TCRdb stores just in-frame clones and leaves some out. The sample holds 260,000 or so clones; approximately 87% are singletons and the top ten take approximately 0.94%. The specimen was PBMCs. The receptors shown here come from a woman aged 18 to 35 in good health and CMV-seronegative.

The chain links TRBV5-1 to TRBJ2-5; no definite D call. V was cut by 0 bases and J by 1 base, with 10 bases left in between. CDR3 length: 15 residues. Germline loops: CDR1 SGHRS, CDR2 YFSETQ. CDR3 protein: CASSLDLTSQETQYF. The CDR3 nucleotides are TGCGCCAGCAGCTTGGACCTGACATCCCAAGAGACCCAGTACTTC.

This clone turned up a few times. The identical CDR3 is also encoded by other nucleotide sequences in the sample. This chain joins TRBV5-1 and TRBJ1-2; 7 bases line up with TRBD1. The length of the CDR3 is 13 residues. The ends lost 4 bases at V and 4 bases at J; junction bases unmatched: 4. Germline assignment: CDR1 SGHRS and CDR2 YFSETQ. CDR3 bases: TGCGCCAGCAGCGGGGGACAGACCTATGGCTACACCTTC. It codes for CASSGGQTYGYTF.

Turning to this clone: Other DNA sequences within the sample encode an identical CDR3. The chain has TRBV5-6 and TRBJ1-5; TRBD1 matches at 7 bases. Germline values: CDR1 SGHDT, CDR2 YYEEEE. Trimming took 4 bases from V and 1 from J; bases not matched to a gene: 2. The CDR3 sequence is 14 residues long. CDR3 DNA sequence: TGTGCCAGCAGCCTGGGACAGAGCAATCAGCCCCAGCATTTT. Protein sequence: CASSLGQSNQPQHF.

The J gene is TRBJ2-7, the V gene TRBV28; 7 bases are shared with TRBD2. CDR1 and CDR2 (germline): MDHEN, SYDVKM. This CDR3 contains 13 residues. Losses at the gene ends were 3 bases for V and 2 bases for J; bases not matched to a gene: 1. Here the CDR3 reads CASSLGGTYEQYF. For the CDR3, the DNA is TGTGCCAGCAGTTTGGGGGGGACCTACGAGCAGTACTTC.

The V call is TRBV6-1, the J call TRBJ2-7; 10 bases agree with TRBD2. With 2 bases clipped from V and 6 bases from J, the junction kept 7 bases outside the gene matches. This CDR3 spans 15 amino acids. Looked up from germline, CDR1 is MNHNS and CDR2 is SASEGT. The CDR3: CASSELAGASPEQYF. CDR3 coding DNA: TGTGCCAGCAGTGAACTAGCGGGAGCATCCCCCGAGCAGTACTTC.

This chain uses TRBV19 with TRBJ2-7; 8 nucleotides match TRBD1. This CDR3 region has 15 residues. Germline trimming cut 2 bases from V and 3 bases from J; bases unmatched to any gene: 6. Per germline, CDR1 LNHDA and CDR2 SQIVND (reference sequence). CDR3 DNA sequence: TGTGCCAGTAGTATACAATCCAGGGGGCTCTACGAGCAGTACTTC. Its translation: CASSIQSRGLYEQYF.

In its sample, this clone was seen a few times. This sequence joins TRBV4-1 and TRBJ1-1; D gene ambiguous. Germline CDR1 is MGHRA and CDR2 is YSYEKL. The length of the CDR3 is 17 residues. V lost 1 base, J lost 4 bases, and 19 bases lay in between. In DNA form, the CDR3 reads TGCGCCAGCAGCCAAGTCGGATTTGCGGACCGGGGCACTGAAGCTTTCTTT. This translates into CASSQVGFADRGTEAFF.

This clone showed up just once. This chain uses TRBV6-5 with TRBJ2-1; D not resolved. V lost 2 bases to trimming and J lost 6 bases, with 11 bases between them. The CDR3 contains 14 residues. Germline V CDR1 and CDR2: MNHEY, SVGAGI. The CDR3 coding sequence is TGTGCCAGCAGTTACGCGGTAGTAGGCAATGAGCAGTTCTTC. Residues: CASSYAVVGNEQFF.

This clone was detected only once. V is TRBV27 and J is TRBJ1-1; 7 positions agree with TRBD1. J gave up 6 bases and V 3 bases, and 4 bases lay outside the gene matches. The CDR3 is made up of 13 amino acids. The germline V gene has CDR1 MNHEY and CDR2 SMNVEV (reference sequence). The CDR3 nucleotides are TGTGCCAGCAGTTTCCAAGGGGGCCCTGAAGCTTTCTTT. This translates into CASSFQGGPEAFF.

V gene TRBV9 combines with J gene TRBJ2-1; the D gene is possibly TRBD1 (6 bases). CDR1 and CDR2 (germline): SGDLS, YYNGEE. This CDR3 spans 15 amino acids. V was pared by 6 bases and J by 4 bases, with 17 bases between. CDR3 sequence: CASTERTGQYNEQFF. The DNA of the CDR3 is TGTGCCAGCACCGAACGGACTGGACAGTACAATGAGCAGTTCTTC.

The chain recombines TRBV25-1 with TRBJ1-1, with D possibly TRBD1 on 5 matching bases. V was clipped by 3 bases and J by 1 base, with 12 bases between them. The CDR3 has 15 residues. CDR1 is MGHDK, CDR2 SYGVNS, per germline. The CDR3 protein is CASSDQGGENTEAFF. In DNA form, the CDR3 reads TGTGCCAGCAGTGACCAGGGAGGAGAGAACACTGAAGCTTTCTTT.

The table lists this clone with a count of one. V gene TRBV28 combines with J gene TRBJ1-5; D uncertain. Germline-derived CDR1 and CDR2 are MDHEN and SYDVKM. Trimming removed 6 bases from V and 2 bases from J, with 11 bases in between. The CDR3 is 14 amino acids. The CDR3 spells CASRGPAGNQPQHF. CDR3 sequence (DNA): TGTGCCAGCAGGGGCCCCGCCGGCAATCAGCCCCAGCATTTT.

The chain links TRBV7-6 to TRBJ2-3; TRBD2 agrees at 8 bases. Germline-derived CDR1 and CDR2 are SGHVS and FNYEAQ. The CDR3 is 16 amino acids. The V and J ends lost 1 base and 3 bases, in that order; junction bases with no gene match: 6. The CDR3: CASSLGAGGVTDTQYF. CDR3 nucleotides: TGTGCCAGCAGCTTAGGGGCGGGAGGCGTAACAGATACGCAGTATTTT.

The chain links TRBV4-1 to TRBJ1-3; 7 nucleotides agree with TRBD1. CDR1 and CDR2 (germline): MGHRA, YSYEKL. The CDR3 runs 18 residues. Unmatched junction bases numbered 10, after V lost 2 bases and J lost 0 bases. CDR3: CASSQQGERHHSGNTIYF. In nucleotides, the CDR3 is TGCGCCAGCAGCCAACAGGGGGAACGACATCACTCTGGAAACACCATATATTTT.

In this sample, this clone turned up once. The chain links TRBV6-1 to TRBJ1-5; 7 bases are shared with TRBD1. This CDR3 spans 14 amino acids. Looked up from germline, CDR1 is MNHNS and CDR2 is SASEGT. V shed 5 bases and J 2 bases; nucleotides not matched to a gene: 3. The CDR3 reads CASSNRGGNQPQHF. Written as DNA, the CDR3 is TGTGCCAGCAGTAACAGGGGTGGCAATCAGCCCCAGCATTTT.

The rearrangement links TRBV28 to TRBJ1-4; 7 positions agree with TRBD1. The germline V gene encodes CDR1 MDHEN and CDR2 SYDVKM. V shed 5 bases and J 4 bases; nucleotides not matched to a gene: 4. The CDR3 totals 14 residues. This chain's CDR3 is CASSMTGFNEKLFF. The CDR3 nucleotides read TGTGCCAGCAGTATGACAGGGTTTAATGAAAAACTGTTTTTT.

The chain has TRBV7-3 and TRBJ2-2; no reliable D call. V was pared by 5 bases and J by 2 bases, with 9 bases between. The CDR3 covers 14 residues. Germline V gene lookup returns CDR1 SGHTA and CDR2 FQGTGA. CDR3 nucleotides: TGTGCCAGCAGCACCCGAGTTAACACCGGGGAGCTGTTTTTT. The encoded protein is CASSTRVNTGELFF.

This chain uses TRBV10-3 with TRBJ1-3, with TRBD1 identical over 8 bases. V dropped 6 bases and J dropped 4; count of bases not matched to a gene: 8. The CDR3 sequence is 15 residues long. Germline CDR1 and CDR2: ENHRY and SYGVKD. The CDR3 spells CAIRLGQATGNTIYF. The DNA of the CDR3 is TGTGCCATCAGGTTGGGACAGGCGACGGGAAACACCATATATTTT.

This chain uses TRBV30 with TRBJ2-1; maybe TRBD2 (6 bases). The CDR3 contains 16 residues. Germline lookup yields CDR1 GTSNPN and CDR2 SVGIG (reference sequence). Trimming took 0 bases from V and 3 from J, leaving 15 bases between them. CDR3 sequence reads: CAWSVPGSGFYNEQFF. CDR3 in DNA: TGTGCCTGGAGTGTACCAGGTAGCGGATTCTACAATGAGCAGTTCTTC.

The chain employs TRBV7-9 and TRBJ2-2; 13 positions match TRBD2. Trimming at V came to 5 bases and at J to 4 bases, leaving 4 bases not matched to a gene. CDR1 is SEHNR, CDR2 FQNEAQ, per germline (reference sequence). CDR3 length: 16 amino acids. CDR3 sequence reads: CASSPGTSGVTGELFF. CDR3 coding DNA: TGTGCCAGCAGCCCCGGGACTAGCGGGGTCACCGGGGAGCTGTTTTTT.